This entry concerns a single TCR beta chain. The CDR3 totals 13 residues. These data originate in a study of blood T cell repertoires in COVID-19. Study-wide background: Acute-phase and convalescent COVID-19 samples originated in the United States, Italy and Spain. T cells, B-cell-depleted T cells, or PBMCs supplied cDNA or gDNA.

In the source study's methods: For nucleated cells, counts were estimated from reference gene primer amplification. The assay was immunoSEQ multiplex PCR, and TCRdb's table has in-frame clones only and misses some. V, J and clone size are taken as reported in that table, and D and trimming were inferred from the DNA itself. The top ten hold 1.9% of the sample, which has about 220,000 clones, less than 90% seen once. The genes are TRBV12-1 and TRBJ1-2; the DNA was not compared with TRBD1, the D call given in the table. TRBV12-1 is recorded as a pseudogene. The sequence was collected from a man aged 35-49 years with active or convalescent COVID-19. Sample: peripheral blood. The CDR3 loop reads CASSFDSWYGYTF. Written as DNA, the CDR3 is TGTGCCAGCAGCTTTGACAGCTGGTATGGCTACACCTTC.